This TCR beta chain was sequenced for a study of response to subunit inactivated influenza vaccine. TCRdb processed the RT-PCR reads anew with MiXCR; each CDR3 protein has one entry. The table includes 650,000 to 800,000 distinct CDR3 sequences, approximately 15% detected once. This clonotype has more than one count but fewer than ten. Its antigen is not identified. The CDR3 contains 11 residues. Trimming pared 5 bases from V and 6 bases from J, leaving 8 bases between. Germline V gene data show CDR1 as MDHEN and CDR2 as SYDVKM. The study, taken as a whole, reports: There was a suggestion from the authors that each seasonal influenza vaccination recruits few new T cells.

The sequence was collected from a man aged 50 to 59 who received an inactivated influenza vaccine. Sequencing used PBMCs from blood, obtained around 15 days before vaccination. The chain has TRBV28 and TRBJ2-7; D remains unclear. CDR3 sequence: CASSQYFEQYF. CDR3 in DNA: TGTGCCAGCAGTCAATACTTCGAGCAGTACTTC.